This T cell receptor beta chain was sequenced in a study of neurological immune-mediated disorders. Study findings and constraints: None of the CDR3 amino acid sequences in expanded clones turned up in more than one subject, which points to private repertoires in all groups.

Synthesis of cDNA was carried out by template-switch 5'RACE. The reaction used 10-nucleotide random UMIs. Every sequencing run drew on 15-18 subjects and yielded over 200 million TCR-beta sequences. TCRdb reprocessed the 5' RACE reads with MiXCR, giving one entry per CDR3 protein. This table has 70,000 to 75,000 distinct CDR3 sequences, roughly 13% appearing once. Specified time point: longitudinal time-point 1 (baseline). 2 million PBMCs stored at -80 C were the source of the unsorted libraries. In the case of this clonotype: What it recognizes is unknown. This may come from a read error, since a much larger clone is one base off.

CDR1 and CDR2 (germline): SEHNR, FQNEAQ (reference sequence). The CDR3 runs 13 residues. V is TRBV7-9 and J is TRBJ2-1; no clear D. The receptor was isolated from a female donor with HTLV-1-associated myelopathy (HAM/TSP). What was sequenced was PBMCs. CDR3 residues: CSSIPDRLNEQFF. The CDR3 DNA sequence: TGTTCCAGCATCCCAGACCGCCTCAATGAGCAGTTCTTC.